This paragraph reports one T cell receptor (beta chain). This clone's antigen is unknown. No base quality values were provided; no much bigger clone lies one nucleotide off. The data belong to a study of blood T cell repertoires in COVID-19 (dated by TCRdb to about 2020). Notes on the research overall: The collaborator samples originated in the United States, Italy and Spain and spanned the acute and convalescent phases of COVID-19. The repertoires were made available in a free public database intended to serve as a resource for research on the immune response to SARS-CoV-2. Subjects who had been exposed to COVID-19, were actively infected with it, or had recovered from it provided the deeply sampled blood TCRbeta repertoires that made up the dataset. HLA class I and class II types, where available, came from metadata supplied by the sample provider rather than from assay-based typing. Sample metadata almost always included a de-identified subject ID, COVID-19 status, age in years and sex. Samples were obtained from the ongoing ImmuneRACE study (first 160 participants) and from some 1,200 subjects provided by 6 global collaborators. The prospective study material was composed of cDNA or gDNA derived from T cells, B-cell-depleted T cells, or PBMCs. General conclusions and limits of the study: The quantity of clinical and demographic metadata differed by source and by participant and was supplied without curation.

Trimming costs V 4 bases and J 0 bases, and their ends lie 13 bases apart. The germline V gene encodes CDR1 SGHNT and CDR2 YYREEE (reference sequence). The CDR3 covers 15 residues, taking in both the cysteine and the phenylalanine. Just the 45-base CDR3 DNA is kept, in frame starting at base 1. Each collaborating institution followed its own protocols to collect whole blood in K2EDTA tubes. Collaborator samples were shipped for TCRbeta analysis as frozen whole blood, isolated PBMCs, or DNA extracted from either sample type. TCRbeta CDR3 regions were amplified from genomic DNA by means of the immunoSEQ Assay, a bias-controlled multiplex PCR. Per the source publication's procedure: Nucleated cell counts per sample were estimated from amplification of reference gene primers within the assay. To quantify the absolute abundance of each unique TCRbeta CDR3 rearrangement, sequence reads were collapsed and filtered. For each sample, productive Simpson clonality was calculated as the square root of Simpson's diversity index over productive rearrangements. TCRdb obtained this table from immuneACCESS and retained in-frame rearrangements with V and J assigned. These tables miss some clones; where compared with another copy, unresolved V genes account for less than half of the shortfall, and the remainder is unexplained. The V and J calls and clone size were taken over from that table, and D and trimming were inferred from the DNA. In all, the sample holds some 69,000 clones, and about nine tenths of those were seen once. Jointly, the top ten make up over 1% of the sample.

This TCR derives from a man in his 60s with acute or convalescent COVID-19. The chain employs TRBV5-4 and TRBJ2-5; TRBD2 might be the D gene, on 6 matching bases. Sequencing was done on a sample of peripheral blood. The encoded CDR3 is CASSKTSGDQETQYF. The nucleotide sequence is given as TGTGCCAGCAGCAAAACCTCGGGGGACCAAGAGACCCAGTACTTC.